Shown below are 22 T cell receptor beta chains from a single sample sequenced in a study of blood T cell repertoires in COVID-19. Assay: immunoSEQ multiplex PCR; the TCRdb copy retains only in-frame clones and omits some. The repertoire holds 200,000 to 300,000 clones, approximately 80% seen once, with around 30% in the top ten. The source material was peripheral blood. These receptors were taken from a man aged 40-50 years with acute or convalescent COVID-19.

The chain carries TRBV12-3 or TRBV12-4 and TRBJ1-1; D ambiguous. V gave up 6 bases and J gave up 2 bases, with 7 bases separating them. The CDR3 is 12 residues long. The CDR3 protein is CASRHINTEAFF. The CDR3 coding sequence is TGTGCCAGCAGACACATAAACACTGAAGCTTTCTTT.

This chain joins TRBV7-8 and TRBJ1-1; D is possibly TRBD1 (6 bases). The CDR3 length is 14 residues. Trimming took off 1 base at V and 8 bases at J, with 14 bases between the two ends. Germline loops: CDR1 SGHVS, CDR2 FQNEAQ. The CDR3 here is CASSLVRGRGEAFF. CDR3 DNA sequence: TGTGCCAGCAGCTTAGTTAGGGGCAGGGGCGAAGCTTTCTTT.

On this clone: Distinct nucleotide sequences in the sample also encode this CDR3. The chain is built from TRBV7-9 and TRBJ2-5; 10 nucleotides match TRBD1. The V segment lost 5 bases and the J segment 4 bases; nucleotides outside the gene matches: 4. From germline, CDR1 is SEHNR and CDR2 FQNEAQ (reference sequence). CDR3 length: 14 amino acids. The CDR3 DNA follows: TGTGCCAGCAGCACTCGGACAGGGGGAGAGACCCAGTACTTC. Protein: CASSTRTGGETQYF.

V gene TRBV5-4 combines with J gene TRBJ2-1; 13 nucleotides align to TRBD2. Germline trimming cut 2 bases from V and 4 bases from J; bases unmatched to any gene: 3. CDR1 is SGHNT, CDR2 YYREEE, per germline (reference sequence). The CDR3 totals 16 residues. This CDR3 reads CASSFTSGRGYNEQFF. The CDR3 DNA follows: TGTGCCAGCAGCTTTACTAGCGGGAGGGGGTACAATGAGCAGTTCTTC.

The gene calls are TRBV5-8 and TRBJ2-1; a weak D match, TRBD1 (6 bases). The CDR3 length is 16 residues. Deletions cut 0 bases from V and 3 bases from J, with 13 bases between. Germline-derived CDR1 and CDR2 are SGHTS and YDEGEE. The CDR3 region is CASSLERTEIYNEQFF. For the CDR3, the DNA is TGTGCCAGCAGCTTGGAACGGACAGAGATCTACAATGAGCAGTTCTTC.

V is TRBV27 and J is TRBJ1-1; 11 positions agree with TRBD1. Germline V lookup: CDR1 MNHEY, CDR2 SMNVEV (reference sequence). V lost 5 bases to trimming and J lost 5 bases; unmatched junction nucleotides: 7. CDR3 length: 15 amino acids. The CDR3 region is CASSIGQGASTEAFF. In DNA form, the CDR3 reads TGTGCCAGCAGTATAGGACAGGGGGCTAGTACTGAAGCTTTCTTT.

The rearrangement joins TRBV11-2 to TRBJ2-7, with 7 bases identical to TRBD2. J lost 3 bases, V lost 0 bases, and 8 bases had no gene match. This CDR3 has 16 residues. Germline V gives CDR1 SGHAT, CDR2 FQNNGV. This CDR3 is CASSLDSGQSDYEQYF. CDR3 coding DNA: TGTGCCAGCAGCTTAGATAGCGGGCAGAGTGACTACGAGCAGTACTTC.

The chain uses TRBV30 and TRBJ2-5; TRBD1 matches 8 bases. V dropped 4 bases and J dropped 5; count of bases not matched to a gene: 12. CDR3 length equals 15 residues. Germline V gene sequence: CDR1 GTSNPN, CDR2 SVGIG (reference sequence). The CDR3 here is CAWTHTGGGAETQYF. Written as DNA, the CDR3 is TGTGCCTGGACCCACACAGGGGGTGGGGCGGAGACCCAGTACTTC. Based on the CDR3 plus reference TRBV30 and TRBJ2-5, the full variable domain is SQTIHQWPATLVQPVGSPLSLECTVEGTSNPNLYWYRQAAGRGLQLLFYSVGIGQISSEVPQNLSASRPQDRQFILSSKKLLLSDSGFYLCAWTHTGGGAETQYFGPGTRLLVL.

This chain links TRBV5-5 with TRBJ1-2; D is uncertain. CDR1 is SGHKS and CDR2 is YYEKEE in the germline V gene (reference sequence). This CDR3 is 14 amino acids long. V lost 0 bases and J lost 1, with 7 bases in between. The CDR3 DNA follows: TGTGCCAGCAGCTTGGACACAGATAACTATGGCTACACCTTC. This translates into CASSLDTDNYGYTF. The full variable domain, completed using reference TRBV5-5 and TRBJ1-2, is DAGVTQSPTHLIKTRGQQVTLRCSPISGHKSVSWYQQVLGQGPQFIFQYYEKEERGRGNFPDRFSARQFPNYSSELNVNALLLGDSALYLCASSLDTDNYGYTFGSGTRLTVV.

The chain recombines TRBV27 with TRBJ2-3; D is possibly TRBD2 (5 bases). The ends were cut back, 3 bases at V and 5 bases at J, with 6 bases in the middle. This CDR3 is 12 amino acids long. CDR1 and CDR2 from the germline V gene are MNHEY and SMNVEV (reference sequence). The CDR3 DNA is TGTGCCAGCAGTTTTGGAGGAGATACGCAGTATTTT. Amino acid sequence: CASSFGGDTQYF.

The V and J genes are TRBV3-1 (or the pseudogene TRBV3-2) and TRBJ1-1, with D possibly matching TRBD1 (5 bases). Germline assignment: CDR1 LGHDT and CDR2 YNNKEL (reference sequence). The CDR3 sequence is 13 residues long. V was trimmed by 7 bases and J by 4 bases, leaving 13 bases between them. The CDR3 nucleotides read TGTGCCAGCAACACAAGGAGGGGCACTGAAGCTTTCTTT. Encoded protein: CASNTRRGTEAFF.

This clone was counted a single time. The chain links TRBV10-3 to TRBJ1-1, with 11 nucleotides matching TRBD1. J gave up 1 base and V 3 bases, and 4 bases lay outside the gene matches. The CDR3 has 16 amino acids. Germline CDR1 reads ENHRY; CDR2 reads SYGVKD. The CDR3 bases are TGTGCCATCAGTGACGGGACAGGGGGTGAGAACACTGAAGCTTTCTTT. The encoded protein is CAISDGTGGENTEAFF.

The CDR3 DNA is TGTGCCAGCAGTTATCCGGGACAGAGGGTCGAGCAGTACTTC. This sequence encodes CASSYPGQRVEQYF. The chain couples TRBV6-6 to TRBJ2-7, with 7 bases lining up with TRBD1. V was pared by 3 bases and J by 6 bases, with 8 bases of the junction left unmatched. The length of the CDR3 is 14 residues. Germline V CDR1 and CDR2: MNHNY, SVGAGI (reference sequence).

The rearrangement uses TRBV6-1 and TRBJ2-7, with 7 nucleotides matching TRBD2. The J segment lost 5 bases and the V segment lost 1 base, leaving 8 bases of the junction unmatched. The CDR3 loop spans 15 amino acids. The V gene's germline CDR1 is MNHNS and CDR2 SASEGT. The CDR3 nucleotides read TGTGCCAGCAGTGAAGGAATGGGAGGGCCGGACGAGCAGTACTTC. This encodes CASSEGMGGPDEQYF.

This clone was found once. The rearrangement uses TRBV6-6 and TRBJ1-2; TRBD1 might be the D (5 bases). V was clipped by 0 bases and J by 3 bases, with 14 bases between them. Germline assignment: CDR1 MNHNY and CDR2 SVGAGI (reference sequence). The CDR3 runs to 16 residues. CDR3 nucleotide sequence: TGTGCCAGCAGTTACTCACGGACGGACAATCACTATGGCTACACCTTC. Its protein is CASSYSRTDNHYGYTF.

The genes are TRBV9 and TRBJ2-2; TRBD2 aligns across 9 bases. After removal of 8 bases from V and 2 bases from J, the junction contained 4 bases not matched to a gene. Germline V lookup: CDR1 SGDLS, CDR2 YYNGEE. CDR3 length: 14 residues. In DNA, the CDR3 is TGTGCCAGGAGGACTAGCGCTAACACCGGGGAGCTGTTTTTT. This sequence encodes CARRTSANTGELFF.

The CDR3 reads CATSEEVGSYNEQFF. As DNA, the CDR3 is TGTGCCACCAGCGAAGAGGTGGGTTCCTACAATGAGCAGTTCTTC. The chain couples TRBV15 to TRBJ2-1; the D is unclear. The CDR3 is 15 residues long. V was shortened by 5 bases and J by 1 base, with 12 bases between the two germline ends. Germline V gene data show CDR1 as LNHNV and CDR2 as YYDKDF (reference sequence).

This chain uses TRBV28 with TRBJ1-2, with 8 bases fitting TRBD1. With V trimmed by 6 bases and J by 8 bases, 8 bases remained unmatched. CDR3 length: 13 amino acids. The germline gives CDR1 MDHEN, CDR2 SYDVKM. The chain's CDR3 is CASSLDRGRGYTF. The CDR3 coding sequence is TGTGCCAGCAGCCTCGACAGGGGAAGGGGCTACACCTTC.

This chain links TRBV19 with TRBJ1-4; a weak D match, TRBD1 (5 bases). Germline V lookup: CDR1 LNHDA, CDR2 SQIVND (reference sequence). Trimming stripped 7 bases from V and 7 bases from J, with 19 bases between. CDR3 length: 15 residues. The chain's CDR3 is CASNIPGRGSEKLFF. The CDR3 coding sequence is TGTGCCAGTAACATCCCTGGACGGGGGAGTGAAAAACTGTTTTTT.

The V gene is TRBV5-1, the J gene TRBJ1-5; maybe TRBD1 (6 bases). From germline, CDR1 is SGHRS and CDR2 YFSETQ. Trimming stripped 2 bases from V and 0 bases from J, with 9 bases between. The CDR3 is 15 amino acids. The CDR3 nucleotides are TGCGCCAGCAGCTTATCAGGGGTTAGCAATCAGCCCCAGCATTTT. This sequence encodes CASSLSGVSNQPQHF.

The rearrangement uses TRBV7-9 and TRBJ1-3, with D maybe TRBD1 (6 bases). Germline CDR1 SEHNR, CDR2 FQNEAQ (reference sequence). This CDR3 spans 15 amino acids. The V gene lost 5 bases and the J gene lost 0 bases, with 11 bases spanning the gap. The CDR3 here is CASSRTDDSGNTIYF. DNA for the CDR3: TGTGCCAGCAGCCGGACAGACGACTCTGGAAACACCATATATTTT.

V usage is TRBV7-9 and J usage is TRBJ2-5; D is unclear. Germline CDR1 SEHNR, CDR2 FQNEAQ (reference sequence). V shed 5 bases and J shed 4 bases, with 11 bases lying between them. The CDR3 extends over 13 amino acids. The CDR3 DNA sequence: TGTGCCAGCAGCCCAAGACCAGGAGAGACCCAGTACTTC. Translating it yields CASSPRPGETQYF. Looking up the rest from reference TRBV7-9 and TRBJ2-5 gives the full variable domain: DTGVSQNPRHKITKRGQNVTFRCDPISEHNRLYWYRQTLGQGPEFLTYFQNEAQLEKSRLLSDRFSAERPKGSFSTLEIQRTEQGDSAMYLCASSPRPGETQYFGPGTRLLVL.